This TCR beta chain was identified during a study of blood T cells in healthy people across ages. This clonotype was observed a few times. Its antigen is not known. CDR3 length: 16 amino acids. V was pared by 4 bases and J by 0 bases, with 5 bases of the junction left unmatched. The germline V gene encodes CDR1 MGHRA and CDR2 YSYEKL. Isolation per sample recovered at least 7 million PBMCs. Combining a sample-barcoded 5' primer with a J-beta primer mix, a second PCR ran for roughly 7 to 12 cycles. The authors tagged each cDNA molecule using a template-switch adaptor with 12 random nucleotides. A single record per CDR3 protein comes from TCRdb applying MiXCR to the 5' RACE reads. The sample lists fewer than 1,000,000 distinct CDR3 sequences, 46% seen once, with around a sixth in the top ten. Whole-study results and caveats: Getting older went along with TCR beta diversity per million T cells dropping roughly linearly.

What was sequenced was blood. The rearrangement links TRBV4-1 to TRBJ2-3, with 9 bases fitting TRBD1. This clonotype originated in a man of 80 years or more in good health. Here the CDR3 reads CASSLRTGASTDTQYF. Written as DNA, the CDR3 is TGCGCCAGCAGCCTTCGGACAGGGGCGAGCACAGATACGCAGTATTTT.